Each of the 16 T cell receptor beta chains below was sequenced from the same sample in a study of T cell changes during pregnancy in multiple sclerosis. Produced via immunoSEQ multiplex PCR; TCRdb's table is partial and in-frame only. This sample has 95,000 to 100,000 clones, with about nine tenths found just once. The starting material was peripheral blood, obtained in the second trimester of pregnancy. The receptors originated from a female donor with multiple sclerosis, enrolled in a pregnancy study.

The J gene is TRBJ2-1, the V gene TRBV28, with 16 nucleotides matching TRBD2. CDR3 length equals 17 residues. Germline CDR1 is MDHEN and CDR2 is SYDVKM. V shed 1 base and J 9 bases; nucleotides not matched to a gene: 6. This CDR3 is CASSLLGGTSGRAEQFF. CDR3 in DNA: TGTGCCAGCAGTTTATTGGGGGGGACTAGCGGGAGGGCTGAGCAGTTCTTC.

This clone was seen a handful of times. This chain connects TRBV2 to TRBJ1-1; no firm D call. The V and J ends lost 1 base and 0 bases respectively, with 3 bases between them. Germline V gene sequence: CDR1 SNHLY, CDR2 FYNNEI. The CDR3 sequence is 13 residues long. Here the CDR3 reads CASSEVMNTEAFF. The CDR3 bases are TGTGCCAGCAGTGAAGTCATGAACACTGAAGCTTTCTTT.

The chain's CDR3 is CASSEGLAGAETQYF. As DNA, the CDR3 is TGTGCCAGCAGCGAGGGACTAGCGGGAGCAGAGACCCAGTACTTC. The chain links TRBV5-6 to TRBJ2-5; TRBD2 matches at 14 bases. From germline, CDR1 is SGHDT and CDR2 YYEEEE. CDR3 length: 15 residues. Trimming at V came to 4 bases and at J to 4 bases, leaving 3 bases not matched to a gene.

The rearrangement links TRBV9 to TRBJ2-7; D is perhaps TRBD1 (5 bases). The V gene lost 1 base and the J gene lost 2 bases, with 10 bases spanning the gap. The germline V gene encodes CDR1 SGDLS and CDR2 YYNGEE. This CDR3 spans 14 amino acids. DNA for the CDR3: TGTGCCAGCAGCGTAACAGCAGGGCCCTACGAGCAGTACTTC. It specifies CASSVTAGPYEQYF. Full variable domain (missing parts from reference TRBV9 and TRBJ2-7): DSGVTQTPKHLITATGQRVTLRCSPRSGDLSVYWYQQSLDQGLQFLIQYYNGEERAKGNILERFSAQQFPDLHSELNLSSLELGDSALYFCASSVTAGPYEQYFGPGTRLTVT.

V is TRBV28 and J is TRBJ1-3; D is possibly TRBD1 (6 bases). Germline CDR1 is MDHEN and CDR2 is SYDVKM. V was pared by 1 base and J by 3 bases, with 13 bases between. The CDR3 is made up of 16 amino acids. The CDR3 DNA is TGTGCCAGCAGTTTATTTCCAGGGGCAGGTGGAAACACCATATATTTT. This translates into CASSLFPGAGGNTIYF.

The chain uses TRBV28 and TRBJ1-4; D not resolved. There are 12 residues in the CDR3. Per the germline V gene, CDR1 is MDHEN and CDR2 is SYDVKM. V lost 8 bases to trimming and J lost 4 bases, with 8 bases between them. CDR3 sequence reads: CASLGVNEKLFF. CDR3 DNA sequence: TGTGCCAGCCTAGGAGTTAATGAAAAACTGTTTTTT.

The V call is TRBV7-2, the J call TRBJ1-2; D not resolved. The CDR3 is 11 amino acids. Germline lookup yields CDR1 SGHTA and CDR2 FQGNSA. V lost 5 bases and J 8 bases, leaving 9 bases between the germline ends. CDR3 loop: CASSLWPGYTF. The DNA of the CDR3 is TGTGCCAGCAGCCTGTGGCCGGGCTACACCTTC.

The rearrangement links TRBV6-5 to TRBJ2-5, with 7 nucleotides matching TRBD2. CDR3 length: 14 amino acids. CDR1 MNHEY and CDR2 SVGAGI come from the germline V gene. V lost 8 bases and J lost 5; bases outside the gene matches: 11. CDR3 nucleotides: TGTGCCAGCCGTAAAGGCGGGAGCGGGGAGACCCAGTACTTC. It encodes CASRKGGSGETQYF.

The chain is built from TRBV7-9 and TRBJ2-7; 11 nucleotides match TRBD1. The CDR3 consists of 15 residues. Looked up from germline, CDR1 is SEHNR and CDR2 is FQNEAQ (reference sequence). The V gene end was trimmed by 5 bases and the J gene end by 3 bases; junction bases not matched to a gene: 6. The CDR3 protein is CASSPGTGGYYEQYF. In nucleotides, the CDR3 is TGTGCCAGCAGCCCCGGGACAGGGGGGTACTACGAGCAGTACTTC.

Of note for this clone: Other nucleotide sequences in the sample specify the same CDR3. The gene calls are TRBV5-4 and TRBJ2-7, with D perhaps TRBD2 (6 bases). The length of the CDR3 is 13 residues. The ends were cut back, 2 bases at V and 1 base at J, with 7 bases in the middle. Germline V gene data show CDR1 as SGHNT and CDR2 as YYREEE (reference sequence). As DNA, the CDR3 is TGTGCCAGCAGCTTTAGCGGATCCTACGAGCAGTACTTC. This translates into CASSFSGSYEQYF.

This sequence joins TRBV15 and TRBJ1-1; tentative D call: TRBD1 (6 bases). V lost 0 bases and J lost 8, with 16 bases in between. The CDR3 sequence is 15 residues long. The germline CDR1 and CDR2 sequences are LNHNV and YYDKDF (reference sequence). In DNA form, the CDR3 reads TGTGCCACCAGCAGAGAGAGATGGGGGCAGGGGGAAGCTTTCTTT. Its protein is CATSRERWGQGEAFF.

The V and J genes are TRBV28 and TRBJ2-3; 11 positions agree with TRBD2. This CDR3 has 16 amino acids. After removal of 5 bases from V and 5 bases from J, the junction contained 9 bases not matched to a gene. CDR1 MDHEN and CDR2 SYDVKM come from the germline V gene. CDR3 DNA sequence: TGTGCCAGCAGTCCGCTTAGCGGGAGGGCCGGAGATACGCAGTATTTT. Its translation is CASSPLSGRAGDTQYF.

This chain links TRBV5-1 with TRBJ2-1; tentative D call: TRBD1 (5 bases). Germline CDR1 and CDR2: SGHRS and YFSETQ. The V end was cut by 0 bases, the J end by 7 bases, with 17 bases between. This CDR3 has 16 amino acids. The CDR3 reads CASSLDRSAHRNEQFF. Here the CDR3 DNA reads TGCGCCAGCAGCTTGGATCGGTCGGCCCACAGGAATGAGCAGTTCTTC.

This clone is a singleton in its sample. CDR3 sequence reads: CASTDRAGVNEQFF. CDR3 DNA: TGTGCCAGCACCGATCGGGCGGGGGTCAATGAGCAGTTCTTC. The chain couples TRBV5-4 to TRBJ2-1; 7 bases map to TRBD2. The junction had 9 bases not matched to a gene; V was cut back by 6 bases and J by 6 bases. Germline V gene lookup returns CDR1 SGHNT and CDR2 YYREEE (reference sequence). The CDR3 loop spans 14 amino acids.

A remark on this clone: At one boundary the junction diverges from the germline segment, which might be a read error. The chain has TRBV19 and TRBJ2-6; D might be TRBD1 (5 bases). Germline CDR1 reads LNHDA; CDR2 reads SQIVND (reference sequence). The CDR3 is made up of 13 amino acids. The chain's CDR3 is CASSGDGASVLTF. CDR3 DNA: TGTGCCAGTTCAGGAGATGGGGCCAGCGTCCTGACTTTC.

The V gene is TRBV5-8, the J gene TRBJ1-3; D is unresolved. Trimming stripped 1 base from V and 0 bases from J, with 8 bases between. CDR1 SGHTS and CDR2 YDEGEE come from the germline V gene. This CDR3 is 15 amino acids long. CDR3 sequence reads: CASSLTQASGNTIYF. CDR3 bases: TGTGCCAGCAGCTTGACGCAGGCCTCTGGAAACACCATATATTTT.